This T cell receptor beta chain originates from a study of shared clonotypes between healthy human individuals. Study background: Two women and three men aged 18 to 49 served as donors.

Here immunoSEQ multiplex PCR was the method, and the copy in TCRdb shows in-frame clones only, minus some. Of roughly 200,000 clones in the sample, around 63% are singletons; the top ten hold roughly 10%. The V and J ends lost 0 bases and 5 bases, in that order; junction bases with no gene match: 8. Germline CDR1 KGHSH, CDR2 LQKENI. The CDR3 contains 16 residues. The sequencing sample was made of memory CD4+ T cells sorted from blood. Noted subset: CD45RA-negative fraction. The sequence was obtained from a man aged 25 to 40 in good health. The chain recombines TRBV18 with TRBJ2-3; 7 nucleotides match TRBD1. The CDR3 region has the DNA TGTGCCAGCTCACCACCATCAGGACAGGTAGGAGATACGCAGTATTTT. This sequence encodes CASSPPSGQVGDTQYF.